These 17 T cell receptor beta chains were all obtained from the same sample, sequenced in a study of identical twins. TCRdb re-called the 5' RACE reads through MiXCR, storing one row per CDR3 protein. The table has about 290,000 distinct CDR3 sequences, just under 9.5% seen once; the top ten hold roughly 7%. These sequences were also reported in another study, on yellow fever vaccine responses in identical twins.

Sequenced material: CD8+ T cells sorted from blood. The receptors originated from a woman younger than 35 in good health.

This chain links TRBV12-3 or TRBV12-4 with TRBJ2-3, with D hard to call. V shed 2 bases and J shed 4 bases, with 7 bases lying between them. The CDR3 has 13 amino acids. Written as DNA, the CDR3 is TGTGCCAGCAGTTTAAGGTGGGCAGATACGCAGTATTTT. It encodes CASSLRWADTQYF.

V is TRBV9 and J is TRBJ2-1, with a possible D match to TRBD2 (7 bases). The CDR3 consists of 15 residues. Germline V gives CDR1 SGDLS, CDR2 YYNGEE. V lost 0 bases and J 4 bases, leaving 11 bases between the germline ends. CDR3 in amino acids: CASSVDGGLYNEQFF. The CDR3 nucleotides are TGTGCCAGCAGCGTAGACGGGGGGCTTTACAATGAGCAGTTCTTC.

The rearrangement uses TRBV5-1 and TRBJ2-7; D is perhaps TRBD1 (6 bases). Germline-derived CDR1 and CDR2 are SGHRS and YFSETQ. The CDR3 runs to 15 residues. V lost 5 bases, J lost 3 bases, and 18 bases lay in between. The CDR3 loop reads CASRADRQGLYEQYF. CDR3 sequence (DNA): TGCGCCAGCAGGGCGGACAGACAAGGACTCTACGAGCAGTACTTC.

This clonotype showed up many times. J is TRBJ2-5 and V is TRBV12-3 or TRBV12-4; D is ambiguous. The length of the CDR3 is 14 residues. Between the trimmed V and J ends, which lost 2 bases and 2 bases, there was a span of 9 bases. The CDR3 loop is CASSLRADQETQYF. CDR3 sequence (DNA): TGTGCCAGCAGTTTAAGGGCCGATCAAGAGACCCAGTACTTC.

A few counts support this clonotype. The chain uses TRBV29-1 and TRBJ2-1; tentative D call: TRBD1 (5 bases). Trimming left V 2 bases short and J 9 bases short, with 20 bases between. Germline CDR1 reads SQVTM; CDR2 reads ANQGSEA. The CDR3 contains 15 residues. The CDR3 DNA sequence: TGCAGCGTTGAAAGGGGAATGCCCACAATCGGTGAGCAGTTCTTC. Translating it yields CSVERGMPTIGEQFF.

CDR3 residues: CSARTGDPYNEQFF. The CDR3 nucleotides read TGCAGTGCTAGGACAGGGGACCCCTACAATGAGCAGTTCTTC. The chain joins TRBV20-1 to TRBJ2-1, with 8 bases lining up with TRBD1. V shed 3 bases and J 2 bases; nucleotides not matched to a gene: 3. From germline, CDR1 is DFQATT and CDR2 SNEGSKA (reference sequence). The CDR3 is 14 amino acids.

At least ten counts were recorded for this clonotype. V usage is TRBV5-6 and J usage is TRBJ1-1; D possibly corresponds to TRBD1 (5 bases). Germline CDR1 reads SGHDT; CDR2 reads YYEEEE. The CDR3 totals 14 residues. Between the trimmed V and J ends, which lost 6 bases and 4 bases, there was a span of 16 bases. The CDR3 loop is CASTYPGTGTEAFF. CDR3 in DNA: TGTGCCAGCACTTACCCGGGGACGGGCACTGAAGCTTTCTTT.

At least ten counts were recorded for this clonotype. CDR3 bases: TGCAGCGTTGAAGTCCCTGCGCTCGGTACGCAGTATTTT. As protein: CSVEVPALGTQYF. The chain recombines TRBV29-1 with TRBJ2-3; D remains ambiguous. CDR3 length: 13 amino acids. V was shortened by 1 base and J by 8 bases, with 13 bases between the two germline ends. Germline lookup yields CDR1 SQVTM and CDR2 ANQGSEA.

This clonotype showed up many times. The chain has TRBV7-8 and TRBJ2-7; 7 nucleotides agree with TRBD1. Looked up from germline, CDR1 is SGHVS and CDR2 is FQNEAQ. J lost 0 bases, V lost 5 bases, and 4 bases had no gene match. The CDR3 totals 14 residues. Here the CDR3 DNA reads TGTGCCAGCAGCCAGAGGACAGGCTCCTACGAGCAGTACTTC. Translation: CASSQRTGSYEQYF.

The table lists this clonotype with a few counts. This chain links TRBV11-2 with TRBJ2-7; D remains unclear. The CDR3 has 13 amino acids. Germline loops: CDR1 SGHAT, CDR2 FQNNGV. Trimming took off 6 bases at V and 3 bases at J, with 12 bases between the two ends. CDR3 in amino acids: CASRPGPSYEQYF. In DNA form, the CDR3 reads TGTGCCAGCAGGCCTGGACCGAGCTACGAGCAGTACTTC. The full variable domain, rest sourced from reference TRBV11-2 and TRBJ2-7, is EAGVAQSPRYKIIEKRQSVAFWCNPISGHATLYWYQQILGQGPKLLIQFQNNGVVDDSQLPKDRFSAERLKGVDSTLKIQPAKLEDSAVYLCASRPGPSYEQYFGPGTRLTVT.

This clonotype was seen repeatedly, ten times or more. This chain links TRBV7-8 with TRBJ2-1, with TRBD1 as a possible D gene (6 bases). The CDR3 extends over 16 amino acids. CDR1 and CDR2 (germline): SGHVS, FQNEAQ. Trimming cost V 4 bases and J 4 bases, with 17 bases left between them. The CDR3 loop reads CASSSLGDTQYNEQFF. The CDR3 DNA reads TGTGCCAGCAGCTCCTTAGGGGACACACAGTACAATGAGCAGTTCTTC.

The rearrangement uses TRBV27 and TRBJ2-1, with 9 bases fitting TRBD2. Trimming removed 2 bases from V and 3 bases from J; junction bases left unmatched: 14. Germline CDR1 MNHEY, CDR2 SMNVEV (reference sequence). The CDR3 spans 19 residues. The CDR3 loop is CASSLEWLAGISGYNEQFF. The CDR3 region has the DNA TGTGCCAGCAGTTTAGAATGGCTAGCGGGAATTTCGGGCTACAATGAGCAGTTCTTC.

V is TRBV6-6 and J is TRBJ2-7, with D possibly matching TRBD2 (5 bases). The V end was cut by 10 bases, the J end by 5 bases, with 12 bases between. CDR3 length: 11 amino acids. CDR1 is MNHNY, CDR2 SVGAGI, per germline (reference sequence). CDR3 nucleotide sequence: TGTGCCACTACGGGATTCGACGAGCAGTACTTC. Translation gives CATTGFDEQYF.

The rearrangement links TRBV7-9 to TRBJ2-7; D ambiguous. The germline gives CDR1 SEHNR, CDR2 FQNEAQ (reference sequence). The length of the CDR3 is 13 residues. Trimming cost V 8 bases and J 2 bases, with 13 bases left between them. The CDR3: CASAPWTTYEQYF. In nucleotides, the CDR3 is TGTGCCAGCGCCCCCTGGACCACCTACGAGCAGTACTTC.

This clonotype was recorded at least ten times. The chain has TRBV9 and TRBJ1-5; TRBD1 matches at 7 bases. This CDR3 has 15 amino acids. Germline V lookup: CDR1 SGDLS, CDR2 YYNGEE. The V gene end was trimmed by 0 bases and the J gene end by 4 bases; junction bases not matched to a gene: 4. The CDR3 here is CASSVGAGGNQPQHF. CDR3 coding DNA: TGTGCCAGCAGCGTAGGGGCAGGGGGGAATCAGCCCCAGCATTTT.

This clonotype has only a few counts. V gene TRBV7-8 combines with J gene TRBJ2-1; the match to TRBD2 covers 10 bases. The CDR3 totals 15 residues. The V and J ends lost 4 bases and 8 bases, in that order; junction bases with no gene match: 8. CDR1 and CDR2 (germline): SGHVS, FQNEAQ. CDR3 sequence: CASSSPGLAPYEQFF. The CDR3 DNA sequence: TGTGCCAGCAGCTCTCCGGGACTAGCGCCTTATGAGCAGTTCTTC.

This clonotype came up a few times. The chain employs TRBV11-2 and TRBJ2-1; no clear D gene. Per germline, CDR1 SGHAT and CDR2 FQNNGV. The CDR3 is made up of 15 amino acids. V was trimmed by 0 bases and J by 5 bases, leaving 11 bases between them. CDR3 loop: CASSLDYRSNNEQFF. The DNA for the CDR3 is TGTGCCAGCAGCTTAGATTATAGGTCCAACAATGAGCAGTTCTTC.